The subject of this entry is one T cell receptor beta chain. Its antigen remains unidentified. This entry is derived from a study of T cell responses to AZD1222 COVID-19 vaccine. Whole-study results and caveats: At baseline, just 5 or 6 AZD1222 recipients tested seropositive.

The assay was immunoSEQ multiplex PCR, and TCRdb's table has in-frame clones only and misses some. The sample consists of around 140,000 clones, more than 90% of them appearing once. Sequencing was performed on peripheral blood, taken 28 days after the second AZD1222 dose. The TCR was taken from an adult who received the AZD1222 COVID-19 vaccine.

The DNA for the CDR3 is TGTGCCAGCAGCTTACAGGGGACCGACAATGAGCAGTTCTTC. Translation: CASSLQGTDNEQFF. The rearrangement joins TRBV11-3 to TRBJ2-1; the D gene is possibly TRBD1 (6 bases). The V end lost 2 bases, the J end lost 5 bases, and 10 bases lay between the germline ends. The CDR3 sequence is 14 residues long. Germline V CDR1 and CDR2: SGHNT, YENEEA. The whole variable domain, filled in from reference TRBV11-3 and TRBJ2-1, reads EAGVVQSPRYKIIEKKQPVAFWCNPISGHNTLYWYLQNLGQGPELLIRYENEEAVDDSQLPKDRFSAERLKGVDSTLKIQPAELGDSAVYLCASSLQGTDNEQFFGPGTRLTVL.